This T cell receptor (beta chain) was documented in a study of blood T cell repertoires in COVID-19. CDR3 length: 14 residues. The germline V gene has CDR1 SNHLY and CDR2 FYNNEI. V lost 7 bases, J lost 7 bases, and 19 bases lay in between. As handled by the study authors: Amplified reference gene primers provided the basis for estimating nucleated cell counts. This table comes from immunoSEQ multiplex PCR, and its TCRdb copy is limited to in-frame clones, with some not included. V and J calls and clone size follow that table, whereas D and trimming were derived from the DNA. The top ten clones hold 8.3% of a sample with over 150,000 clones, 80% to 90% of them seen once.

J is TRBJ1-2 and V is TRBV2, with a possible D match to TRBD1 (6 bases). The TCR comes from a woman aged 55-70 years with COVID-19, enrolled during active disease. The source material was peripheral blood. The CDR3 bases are TGTGCCAGCAAGATAGACAGGTGGGCAACTGGCTACACCTTC. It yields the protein CASKIDRWATGYTF. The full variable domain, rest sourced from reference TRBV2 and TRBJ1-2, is EPEVTQTPSHQVTQMGQEVILRCVPISNHLYFYWYRQILGQKVEFLVSFYNNEISEKSEIFDDQFSVERPDGSNFTLKIRSTKLEDSAMYFCASKIDRWATGYTFGSGTRLTVV.